The next 21 T cell receptor beta chains were all read from a single sample in a study of blood T cell repertoires in COVID-19. The repertoire was sequenced with immunoSEQ multiplex PCR; TCRdb's copy has only in-frame clones and lacks some. The sample shows about 200,000 clones, over 75% of them seen only once. Sample: peripheral blood. These receptor sequences come from a woman in her thirties or forties with acute or convalescent COVID-19.

The rearrangement links TRBV2 to TRBJ1-5; 8 nucleotides line up with TRBD1. V was pared by 2 bases and J by 7 bases, with 10 bases of the junction left unmatched. The germline V gene has CDR1 SNHLY and CDR2 FYNNEI. This CDR3 has 16 residues. As DNA, the CDR3 is TGTGCCAGCAGTGAATTATCAGGGGGCGCGGCCCAGCCCCAGCATTTT. It translates to CASSELSGGAAQPQHF.

The chain uses TRBV10-1 and TRBJ2-3; D is unclear. Germline-derived CDR1 and CDR2 are WNHNN and SYGVQD (reference sequence). This CDR3 has 12 residues. The V end was cut by 4 bases, the J end by 0 bases, with 2 bases between. CDR3 DNA sequence: TGCGCCAGCAGTGCAAGCACAGATACGCAGTATTTT. Encoded protein: CASSASTDTQYF.

The CDR3 is CASSPGGVPGNTIYF. Written as DNA, the CDR3 is TGCGCCAGCAGCCCGGGGGGGGTTCCTGGAAACACCATATATTTT. The chain uses TRBV5-1 and TRBJ1-3, with a possible D match to TRBD1 (5 bases). Germline lookup yields CDR1 SGHRS and CDR2 YFSETQ. The CDR3 length is 15 residues. The V gene lost 4 bases and the J gene lost 2 bases, with 13 bases spanning the gap.

J is TRBJ1-5 and V is TRBV18, with 7 bases aligning to TRBD1. Germline V gene lookup returns CDR1 KGHSH and CDR2 LQKENI. The CDR3 is made up of 16 amino acids. Germline trimming cut 4 bases from V and 11 bases from J; bases unmatched to any gene: 17. This CDR3 reads CASSRSGTEGGRSQHF. The CDR3 region has the DNA TGTGCCAGCTCACGATCCGGGACAGAAGGGGGAAGGTCCCAGCATTTT.

The chain is built from TRBV7-5 and TRBJ1-5; whether TRBD1, the table's D call, matches the DNA was not checked. TRBV7-5 constitutes a pseudogene. The CDR3 runs to 18 residues. The CDR3 region is CARSLERRGQAADQPQHF. Written as DNA, the CDR3 is TGTGCCAGAAGCTTAGAAAGGAGGGGGCAGGCCGCGGATCAGCCCCAGCATTTT.

The genes are TRBV2 and TRBJ2-1; 8 bases map to TRBD2. CDR1 SNHLY and CDR2 FYNNEI come from the germline V gene. This CDR3 is 14 amino acids long. Germline trimming cut 6 bases from V and 8 bases from J; bases unmatched to any gene: 9. The CDR3 reads CASRDGGALYEQFF. The CDR3 bases are TGTGCCAGCAGAGACGGGGGGGCCTTGTATGAGCAGTTCTTC.

The V and J genes are TRBV18 and TRBJ2-5, with TRBD2 matching over 7 bases. This CDR3 has 16 amino acids. Germline V gene lookup returns CDR1 KGHSH and CDR2 LQKENI. V was pared by 4 bases and J by 1 base, with 9 bases of the junction left unmatched. The CDR3 region is CASSRELADFQETQYF. Here the CDR3 DNA reads TGTGCCAGCTCACGCGAGCTAGCGGACTTCCAAGAGACCCAGTACTTC.

The chain couples TRBV7-9 to TRBJ1-4; 8 bases match TRBD1. V shed 0 bases and J 3 bases; nucleotides not matched to a gene: 6. The germline V gene encodes CDR1 SEHNR and CDR2 FQNEAQ (reference sequence). The CDR3 contains 17 residues. CDR3: CASSLAGAGQANEKLFF. The CDR3 DNA reads TGTGCCAGCAGCTTAGCGGGGGCGGGACAGGCTAATGAAAAACTGTTTTTT.

The chain uses TRBV7-7 and TRBJ1-2; TRBD1 aligns across 8 bases. The CDR3 has 16 residues. In germline, CDR1 is SSHAT, CDR2 FNYEAQ (reference sequence). V lost 2 bases to trimming and J lost 5 bases; unmatched junction nucleotides: 10. The CDR3 DNA reads as TGTGCCAGCAGCTTATACGGACAGGGATCGTTGTATGGCTACACCTTC. It encodes CASSLYGQGSLYGYTF.

CDR3 sequence reads: CASRPDSNTEAFF. For the CDR3, the DNA is TGTGCCAGCCGCCCGGACAGCAACACTGAAGCTTTCTTT. The chain employs TRBV28 and TRBJ1-1; D perhaps matches TRBD1 (6 bases). Germline V gene data show CDR1 as MDHEN and CDR2 as SYDVKM. The CDR3 is 13 amino acids. Trimming pared 8 bases from V and 2 bases from J, leaving 12 bases between.

The chain links TRBV6-5 to TRBJ1-5; 8 bases match TRBD1. The CDR3 runs to 15 residues. Germline V gives CDR1 MNHEY, CDR2 SVGAGI. V lost 6 bases, J lost 0 bases, and 4 bases stayed unmatched. The CDR3 DNA reads TGTGCCAGCAGGGGACAGGACTATAGCAATCAGCCCCAGCATTTT. Translating it yields CASRGQDYSNQPQHF.

The gene calls are TRBV4-2 and TRBJ1-5; no reliable D call. This CDR3 spans 16 amino acids. The V end lost 0 bases, the J end lost 9 bases, and 18 bases lay between the germline ends. The germline V gene encodes CDR1 LGHNA and CDR2 YNFKEQ. The CDR3 DNA is TGTGCCAGCAGCCAAGAATCGGACGGGAGGCTGGGGCCCCAGCATTTT. Amino acid sequence: CASSQESDGRLGPQHF.

The chain is built from TRBV2 and TRBJ1-6; no clear D gene. With 3 bases removed from V and 0 bases from J, the gap between germline ends came to 9 bases. The germline gives CDR1 SNHLY, CDR2 FYNNEI. There are 16 residues in the CDR3. The CDR3 bases are TGTGCCAGCAGTGATGGGCTGAGCTCCTATAATTCACCCCTCCACTTT. This codes for CASSDGLSSYNSPLHF.

V is TRBV5-1 and J is TRBJ2-5, with D tentatively TRBD1 (6 bases). The V gene lost 6 bases and the J gene lost 2 bases, with 11 bases spanning the gap. Germline CDR1 and CDR2: SGHRS and YFSETQ. CDR3 length: 13 amino acids. The CDR3 loop is CASNIRGQETQYF. CDR3 in DNA: TGCGCCAGCAACATCAGGGGACAAGAGACCCAGTACTTC.

The chain combines TRBV11-2 with TRBJ2-7; 11 nucleotides align to TRBD1. CDR1 is SGHAT and CDR2 is FQNNGV in the germline V gene. Trimming took 3 bases from V and 3 from J; bases not matched to a gene: 4. The CDR3 loop spans 15 amino acids. The CDR3 DNA sequence: TGTGCCAGCAGCTTGGGACAGGGGGGTTTCTACGAGCAGTACGTC. Translated, it gives CASSLGQGGFYEQYV.

This sequence joins TRBV10-3 and TRBJ2-1; maybe TRBD1 (6 bases). With 11 bases removed from V and 4 bases from J, the gap between germline ends came to 12 bases. The CDR3 runs 12 residues. Germline V gene data show CDR1 as ENHRY and CDR2 as SYGVKD. The CDR3 bases are TGTGCCTCCCAGGACAGTTACAATGAGCAGTTCTTC. Protein: CASQDSYNEQFF.

This chain joins TRBV6-6 and TRBJ1-3; 8 bases fit TRBD1. The CDR3 covers 15 residues. V lost 6 bases, J lost 1 base, and 5 bases stayed unmatched. Per germline, CDR1 MNHNY and CDR2 SVGAGI (reference sequence). This chain's CDR3 is CASRSRGLSGNTIYF. CDR3 DNA sequence: TGTGCCAGCAGATCCAGGGGGCTATCTGGAAACACCATATATTTT.

V and J are TRBV2 and TRBJ2-3; D is unclear. Trimming left V 1 base short and J 6 bases short, with 8 bases between. This CDR3 contains 13 residues. CDR1 and CDR2 (germline): SNHLY, FYNNEI. As DNA, the CDR3 is TGTGCCAGCAGTGAAGTCAGCAGGGATACGCAGTATTTT. It yields the protein CASSEVSRDTQYF.

The chain carries TRBV29-1 and TRBJ1-2; D call uncertain. Trimming took off 5 bases at V and 1 base at J, with 8 bases between the two ends. Germline assignment: CDR1 SQVTM and CDR2 ANQGSEA. The CDR3 has 12 amino acids. The CDR3 DNA sequence: TGCAGCGTTCCCTCAGATAACTATGGCTACACCTTC. It specifies CSVPSDNYGYTF.

This sequence joins TRBV7-9 and TRBJ1-4; D remains ambiguous. Germline CDR1 SEHNR, CDR2 FQNEAQ (reference sequence). CDR3 length: 15 residues. The V end lost 5 bases, the J end lost 12 bases, and 22 bases lay between the germline ends. The CDR3 loop is CASSQSKLPAAELFF. In DNA form, the CDR3 reads TGTGCCAGCAGCCAGTCGAAGCTCCCCGCCGCGGAACTGTTTTTT.

This chain joins TRBV5-1 and TRBJ2-5; D call uncertain. The CDR3 runs to 15 residues. Germline CDR1 reads SGHRS; CDR2 reads YFSETQ. V lost 0 bases and J lost 2, with 11 bases in between. The CDR3 sequence is CASSLGVSLQETQYF. In DNA form, the CDR3 reads TGCGCCAGCAGCTTGGGAGTAAGTCTACAAGAGACCCAGTACTTC.